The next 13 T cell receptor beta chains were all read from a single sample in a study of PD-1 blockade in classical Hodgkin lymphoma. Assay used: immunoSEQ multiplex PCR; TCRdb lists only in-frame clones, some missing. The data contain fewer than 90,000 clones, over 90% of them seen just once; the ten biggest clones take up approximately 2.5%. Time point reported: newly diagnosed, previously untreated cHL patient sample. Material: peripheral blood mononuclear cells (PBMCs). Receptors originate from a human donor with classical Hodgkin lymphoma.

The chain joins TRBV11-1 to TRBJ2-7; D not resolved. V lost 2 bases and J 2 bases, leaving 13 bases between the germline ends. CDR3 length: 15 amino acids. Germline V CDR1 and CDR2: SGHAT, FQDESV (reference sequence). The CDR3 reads CASSLYPGGPYEQYF. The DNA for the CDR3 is TGTGCCAGCAGCTTATACCCGGGCGGACCCTACGAGCAGTACTTC.

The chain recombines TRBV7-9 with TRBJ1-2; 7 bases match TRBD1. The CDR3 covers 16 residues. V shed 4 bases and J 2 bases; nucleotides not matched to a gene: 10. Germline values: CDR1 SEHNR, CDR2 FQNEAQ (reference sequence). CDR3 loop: CASSSQSTGSNYGYTF. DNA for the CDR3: TGTGCCAGCAGCTCCCAATCGACAGGGTCCAACTATGGCTACACCTTC.

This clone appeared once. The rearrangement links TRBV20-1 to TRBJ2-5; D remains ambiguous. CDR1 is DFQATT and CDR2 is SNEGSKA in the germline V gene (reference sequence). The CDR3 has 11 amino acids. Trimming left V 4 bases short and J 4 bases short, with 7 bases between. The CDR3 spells CSAKLIETQYF. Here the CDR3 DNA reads TGCAGTGCTAAACTTATAGAGACCCAGTACTTC.

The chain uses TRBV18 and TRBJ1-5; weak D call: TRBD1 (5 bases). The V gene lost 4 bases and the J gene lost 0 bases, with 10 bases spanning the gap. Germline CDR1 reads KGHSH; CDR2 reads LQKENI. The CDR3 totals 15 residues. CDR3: CASSRGRNSNQPQHF. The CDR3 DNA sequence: TGTGCCAGCTCACGGGGGAGGAATAGCAATCAGCCCCAGCATTTT.

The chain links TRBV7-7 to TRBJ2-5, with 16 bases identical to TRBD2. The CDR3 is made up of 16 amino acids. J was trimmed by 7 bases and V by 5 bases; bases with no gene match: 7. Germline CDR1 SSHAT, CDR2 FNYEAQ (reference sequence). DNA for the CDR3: TGTGCCAGCAGCCCAGGGACTAGCGGGGGGGCTGGGACCCAGTACTTC. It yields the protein CASSPGTSGGAGTQYF. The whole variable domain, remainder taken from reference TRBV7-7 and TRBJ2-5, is GAGVSQSPRYKVTKRGQDVTLRCDPISSHATLYWYQQALGQGPEFLTYFNYEAQPDKSGLPSDRFSAERPEGSISTLTIQRTEQRDSAMYRCASSPGTSGGAGTQYFGPGTRLLVL.

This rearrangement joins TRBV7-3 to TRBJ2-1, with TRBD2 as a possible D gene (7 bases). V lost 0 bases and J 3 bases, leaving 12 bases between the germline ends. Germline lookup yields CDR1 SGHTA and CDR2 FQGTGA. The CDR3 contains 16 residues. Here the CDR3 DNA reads TGTGCCAGCAGCTTAACCCGGGGAGGGGGCTACAATGAGCAGTTCTTC. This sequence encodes CASSLTRGGGYNEQFF.

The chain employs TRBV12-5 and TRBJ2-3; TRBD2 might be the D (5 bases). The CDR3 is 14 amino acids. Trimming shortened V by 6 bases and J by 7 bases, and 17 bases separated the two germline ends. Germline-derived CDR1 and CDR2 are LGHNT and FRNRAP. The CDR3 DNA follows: TGTGCTAGTGGCCGTGGACTTGAAACTAATACGCAGTATTTT. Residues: CASGRGLETNTQYF.

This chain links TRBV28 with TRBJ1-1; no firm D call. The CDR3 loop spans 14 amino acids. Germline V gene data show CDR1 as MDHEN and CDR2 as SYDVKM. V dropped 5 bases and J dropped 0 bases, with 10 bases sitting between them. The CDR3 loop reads CASSLPGLNTEAFF. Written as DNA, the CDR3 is TGTGCCAGCAGTCTCCCAGGACTGAACACTGAAGCTTTCTTT.

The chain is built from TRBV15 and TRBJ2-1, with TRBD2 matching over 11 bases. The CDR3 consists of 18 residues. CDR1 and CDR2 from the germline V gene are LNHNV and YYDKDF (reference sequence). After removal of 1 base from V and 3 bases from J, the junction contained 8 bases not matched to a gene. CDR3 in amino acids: CATSRAWTSGSSYNEQFF. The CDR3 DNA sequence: TGTGCCACCAGCAGAGCCTGGACTAGCGGGTCCAGCTACAATGAGCAGTTCTTC.

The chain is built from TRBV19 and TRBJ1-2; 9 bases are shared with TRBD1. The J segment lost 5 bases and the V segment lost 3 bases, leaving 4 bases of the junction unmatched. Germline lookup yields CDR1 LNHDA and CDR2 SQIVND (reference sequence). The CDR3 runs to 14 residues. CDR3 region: CASSISDRGYGYTF. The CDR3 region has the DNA TGTGCCAGTAGTATTTCGGACAGGGGTTATGGCTACACCTTC.

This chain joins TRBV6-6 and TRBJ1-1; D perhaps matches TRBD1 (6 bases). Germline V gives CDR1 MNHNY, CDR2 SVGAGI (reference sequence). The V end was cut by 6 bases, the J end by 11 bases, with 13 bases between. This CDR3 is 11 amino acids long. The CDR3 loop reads CASRLQGTAFF. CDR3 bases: TGTGCCAGCAGGCTTCAGGGGACCGCTTTCTTT.

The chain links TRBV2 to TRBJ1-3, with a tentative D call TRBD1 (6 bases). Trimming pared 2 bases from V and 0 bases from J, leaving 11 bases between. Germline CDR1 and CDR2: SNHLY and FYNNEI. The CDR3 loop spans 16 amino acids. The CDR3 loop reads CASSEWGQVSGNTIYF. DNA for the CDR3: TGTGCCAGCAGTGAATGGGGGCAGGTCTCTGGAAACACCATATATTTT.

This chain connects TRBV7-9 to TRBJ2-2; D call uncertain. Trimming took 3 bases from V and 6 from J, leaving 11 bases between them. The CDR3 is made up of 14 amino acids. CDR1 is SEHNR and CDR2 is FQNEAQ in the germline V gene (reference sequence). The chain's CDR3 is CASSFGSQAGELFF. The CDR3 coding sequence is TGTGCCAGCAGCTTCGGCTCCCAGGCCGGGGAGCTGTTTTTT.